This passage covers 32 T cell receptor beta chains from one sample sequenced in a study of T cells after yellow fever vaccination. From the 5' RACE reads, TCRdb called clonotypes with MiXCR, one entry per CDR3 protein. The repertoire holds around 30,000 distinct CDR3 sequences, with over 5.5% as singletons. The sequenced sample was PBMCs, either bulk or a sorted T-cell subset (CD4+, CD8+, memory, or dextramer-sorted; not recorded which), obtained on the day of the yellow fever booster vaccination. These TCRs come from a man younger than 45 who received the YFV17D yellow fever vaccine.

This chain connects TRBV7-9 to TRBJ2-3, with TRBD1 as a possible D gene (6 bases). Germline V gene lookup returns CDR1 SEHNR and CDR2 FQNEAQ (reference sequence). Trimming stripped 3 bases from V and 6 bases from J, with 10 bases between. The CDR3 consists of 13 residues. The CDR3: CASSFQGLDTQYF. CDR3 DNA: TGTGCCAGCAGCTTTCAGGGGTTGGATACGCAGTATTTT. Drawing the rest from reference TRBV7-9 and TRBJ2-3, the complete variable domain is DTGVSQNPRHKITKRGQNVTFRCDPISEHNRLYWYRQTLGQGPEFLTYFQNEAQLEKSRLLSDRFSAERPKGSFSTLEIQRTEQGDSAMYLCASSFQGLDTQYFGPGTRLTVL.

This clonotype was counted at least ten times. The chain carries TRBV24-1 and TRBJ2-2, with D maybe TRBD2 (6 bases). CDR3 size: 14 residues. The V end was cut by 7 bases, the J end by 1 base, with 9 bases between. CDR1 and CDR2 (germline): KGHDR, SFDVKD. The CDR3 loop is CATRDYGNTGELFF. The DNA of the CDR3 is TGTGCCACCAGGGACTACGGGAACACCGGGGAGCTGTTTTTT.

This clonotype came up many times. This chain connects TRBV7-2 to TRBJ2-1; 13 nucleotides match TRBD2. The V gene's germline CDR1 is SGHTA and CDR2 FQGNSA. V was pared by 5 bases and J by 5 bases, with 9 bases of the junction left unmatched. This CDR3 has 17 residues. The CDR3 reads CASSPGLAGDLNNEQFF. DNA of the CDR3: TGTGCCAGCAGCCCCGGACTAGCGGGAGACCTTAACAATGAGCAGTTCTTC.

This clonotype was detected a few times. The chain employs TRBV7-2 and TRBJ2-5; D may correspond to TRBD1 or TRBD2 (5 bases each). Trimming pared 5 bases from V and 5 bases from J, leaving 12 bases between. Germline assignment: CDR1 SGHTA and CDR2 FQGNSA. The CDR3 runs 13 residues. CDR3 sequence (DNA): TGTGCCAGCAGCCCTCTCTGGGGGGAGACCCAGTACTTC. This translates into CASSPLWGETQYF.

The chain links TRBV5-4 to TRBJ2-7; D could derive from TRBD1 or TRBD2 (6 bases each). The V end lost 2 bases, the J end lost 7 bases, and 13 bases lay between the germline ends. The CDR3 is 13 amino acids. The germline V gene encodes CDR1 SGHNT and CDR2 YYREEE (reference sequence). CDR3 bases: TGTGCCAGCAGCTTTCAGGGGAGGAGGGAGCAGTACTTC. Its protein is CASSFQGRREQYF. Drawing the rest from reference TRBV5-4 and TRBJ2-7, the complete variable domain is ETGVTQSPTHLIKTRGQQVTLRCSSQSGHNTVSWYQQALGQGPQFIFQYYREEENGRGNFPPRFSGLQFPNYSSELNVNALELDDSALYLCASSFQGRREQYFGPGTRLTVT.

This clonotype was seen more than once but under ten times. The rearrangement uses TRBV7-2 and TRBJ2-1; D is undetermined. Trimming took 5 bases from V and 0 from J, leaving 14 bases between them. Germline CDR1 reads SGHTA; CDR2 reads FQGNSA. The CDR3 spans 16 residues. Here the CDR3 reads CASSQAPISSYNEQFF. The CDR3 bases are TGTGCCAGCAGCCAAGCTCCGATAAGCTCCTACAATGAGCAGTTCTTC. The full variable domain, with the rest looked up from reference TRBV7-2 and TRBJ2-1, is GAGVSQSPSNKVTEKGKDVELRCDPISGHTALYWYRQSLGQGLEFLIYFQGNSAPDKSGLPSDRFSAERTGGSVSTLTIQRTQQEDSAVYLCASSQAPISSYNEQFFGPGTRLTVL.

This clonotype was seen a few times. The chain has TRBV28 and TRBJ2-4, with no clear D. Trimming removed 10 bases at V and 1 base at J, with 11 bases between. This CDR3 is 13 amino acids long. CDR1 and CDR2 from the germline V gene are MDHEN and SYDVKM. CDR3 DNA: TGTGCCACGTATCACTCCGCCAAAAACATTCAGTACTTC. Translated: CATYHSAKNIQYF.

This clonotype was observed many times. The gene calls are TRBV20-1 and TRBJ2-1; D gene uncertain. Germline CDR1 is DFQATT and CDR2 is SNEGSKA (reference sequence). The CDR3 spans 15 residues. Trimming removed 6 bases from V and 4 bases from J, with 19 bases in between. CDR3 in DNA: TGCAGTGCCGTCAGTCCGGAGAGACGGTACAATGAGCAGTTCTTC. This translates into CSAVSPERRYNEQFF.

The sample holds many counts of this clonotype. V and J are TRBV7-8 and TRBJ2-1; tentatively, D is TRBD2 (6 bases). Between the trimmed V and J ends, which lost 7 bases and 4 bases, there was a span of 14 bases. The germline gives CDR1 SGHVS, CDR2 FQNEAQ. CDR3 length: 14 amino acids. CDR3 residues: CASTPRGYYNEQFF. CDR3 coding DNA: TGTGCCAGCACCCCACGGGGGTATTACAATGAGCAGTTCTTC.

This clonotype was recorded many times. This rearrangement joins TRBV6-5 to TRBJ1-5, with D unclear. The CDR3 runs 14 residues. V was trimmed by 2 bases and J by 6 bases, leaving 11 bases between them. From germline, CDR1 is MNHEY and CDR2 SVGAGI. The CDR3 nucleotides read TGTGCCAGCAGTTACGCAGGAGTGGGTCAGCCCCAGCATTTT. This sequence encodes CASSYAGVGQPQHF.

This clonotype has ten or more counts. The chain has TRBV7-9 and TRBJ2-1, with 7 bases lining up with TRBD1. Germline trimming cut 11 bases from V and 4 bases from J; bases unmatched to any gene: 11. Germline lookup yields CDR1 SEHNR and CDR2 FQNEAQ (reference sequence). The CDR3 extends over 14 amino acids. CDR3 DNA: TGTGCCTCTCTCCGGGACAGAGAATACAATGAGCAGTTCTTC. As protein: CASLRDREYNEQFF.

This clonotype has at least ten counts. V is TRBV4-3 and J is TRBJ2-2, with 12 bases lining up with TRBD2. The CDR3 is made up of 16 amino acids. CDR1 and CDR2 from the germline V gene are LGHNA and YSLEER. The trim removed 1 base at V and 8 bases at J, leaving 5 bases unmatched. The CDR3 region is CASSQGTSGVQGELFF. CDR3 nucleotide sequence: TGCGCCAGCAGCCAAGGGACTAGCGGGGTGCAAGGGGAGCTGTTTTTT.

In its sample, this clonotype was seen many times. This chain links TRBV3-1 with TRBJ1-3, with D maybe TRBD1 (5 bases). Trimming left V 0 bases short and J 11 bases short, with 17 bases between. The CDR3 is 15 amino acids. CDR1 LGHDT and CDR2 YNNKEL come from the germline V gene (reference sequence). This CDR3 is CASSQEGRTGEPIYF. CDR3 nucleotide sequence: TGTGCCAGCAGCCAAGAGGGACGGACTGGTGAGCCCATATATTTT.

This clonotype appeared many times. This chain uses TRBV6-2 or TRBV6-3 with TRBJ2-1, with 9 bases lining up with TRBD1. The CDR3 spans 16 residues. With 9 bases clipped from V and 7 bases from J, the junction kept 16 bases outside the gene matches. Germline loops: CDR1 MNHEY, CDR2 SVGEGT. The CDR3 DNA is TGTGCCAGAACCCTTAAAGGGACAGGGTTGTTTAATGAGCAGTTCTTC. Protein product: CARTLKGTGLFNEQFF.

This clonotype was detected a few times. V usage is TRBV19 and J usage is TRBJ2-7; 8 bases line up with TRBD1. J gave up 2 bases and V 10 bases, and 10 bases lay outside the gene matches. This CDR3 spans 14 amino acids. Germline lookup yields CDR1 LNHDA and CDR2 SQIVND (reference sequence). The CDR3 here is CATRETGDTYEQYF. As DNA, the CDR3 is TGTGCCACTCGAGAGACAGGGGATACCTACGAGCAGTACTTC.

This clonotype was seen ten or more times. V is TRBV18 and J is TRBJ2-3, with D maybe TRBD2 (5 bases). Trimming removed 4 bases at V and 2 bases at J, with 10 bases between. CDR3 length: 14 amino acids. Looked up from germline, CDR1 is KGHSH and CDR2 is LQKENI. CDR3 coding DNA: TGTGCCAGCTCACTAGGACTGCACACAGATACGCAGTATTTT. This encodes CASSLGLHTDTQYF.

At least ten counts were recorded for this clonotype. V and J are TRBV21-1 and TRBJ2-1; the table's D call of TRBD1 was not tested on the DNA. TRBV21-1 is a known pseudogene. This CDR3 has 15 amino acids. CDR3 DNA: TGTGCCAGCAGCAAAACGGGACAGGGAAACAATGAGCAGTTCTTC. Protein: CASSKTGQGNNEQFF.

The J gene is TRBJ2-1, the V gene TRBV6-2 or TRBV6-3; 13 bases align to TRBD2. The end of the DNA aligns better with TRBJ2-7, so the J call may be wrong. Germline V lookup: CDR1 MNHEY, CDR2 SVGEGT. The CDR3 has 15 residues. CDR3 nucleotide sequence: TGTGCCAGCACCGGGAGACTAGCGGGAGGAAATGAGCAGTACTTC. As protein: CASTGRLAGGNEQYF.

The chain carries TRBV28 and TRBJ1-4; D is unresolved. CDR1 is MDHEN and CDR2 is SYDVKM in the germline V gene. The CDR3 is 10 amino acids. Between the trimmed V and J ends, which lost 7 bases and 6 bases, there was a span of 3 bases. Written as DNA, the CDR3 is TGTGCCAGCAAAGATGAAAAACTGTTTTTT. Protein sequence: CASKDEKLFF.

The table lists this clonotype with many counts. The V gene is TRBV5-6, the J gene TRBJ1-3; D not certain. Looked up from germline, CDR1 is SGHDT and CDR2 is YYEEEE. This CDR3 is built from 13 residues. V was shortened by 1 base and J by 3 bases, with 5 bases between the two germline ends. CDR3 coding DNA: TGTGCCAGCAGCTTGCGGAGTGGAAACACCATATATTTT. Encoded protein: CASSLRSGNTIYF. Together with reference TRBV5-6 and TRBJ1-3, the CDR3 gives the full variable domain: DAGVTQSPTHLIKTRGQQVTLRCSPKSGHDTVSWYQQALGQGPQFIFQYYEEEERQRGNFPDRFSGHQFPNYSSELNVNALLLGDSALYLCASSLRSGNTIYFGEGSWLTVV.

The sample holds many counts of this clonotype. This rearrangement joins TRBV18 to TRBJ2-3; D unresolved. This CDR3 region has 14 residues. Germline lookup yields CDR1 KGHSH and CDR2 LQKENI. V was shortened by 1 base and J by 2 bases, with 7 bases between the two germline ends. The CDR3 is CASSPQRSTDTQYF. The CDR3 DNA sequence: TGTGCCAGCTCACCACAGAGGTCCACAGATACGCAGTATTTT.

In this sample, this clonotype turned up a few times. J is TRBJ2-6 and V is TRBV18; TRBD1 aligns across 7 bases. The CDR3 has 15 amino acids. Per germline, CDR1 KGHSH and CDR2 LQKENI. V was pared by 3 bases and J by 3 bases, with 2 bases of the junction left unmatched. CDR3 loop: CASSPTGRGANVLTF. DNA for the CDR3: TGTGCCAGCTCACCGACAGGGCGTGGGGCCAACGTCCTGACTTTC. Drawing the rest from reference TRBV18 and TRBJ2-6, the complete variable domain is NAGVMQNPRHLVRRRGQEARLRCSPMKGHSHVYWYRQLPEEGLKFMVYLQKENIIDESGMPKERFSAEFPKEGPSILRIQQVVRGDSAAYFCASSPTGRGANVLTFGAGSRLTVL.

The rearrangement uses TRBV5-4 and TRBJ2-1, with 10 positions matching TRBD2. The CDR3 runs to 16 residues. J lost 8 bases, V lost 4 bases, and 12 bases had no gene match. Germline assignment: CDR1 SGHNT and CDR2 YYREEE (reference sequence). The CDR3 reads CASSPAMLAGEDEQFF. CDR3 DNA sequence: TGTGCCAGCAGCCCGGCCATGCTAGCGGGAGAAGATGAGCAGTTCTTC.

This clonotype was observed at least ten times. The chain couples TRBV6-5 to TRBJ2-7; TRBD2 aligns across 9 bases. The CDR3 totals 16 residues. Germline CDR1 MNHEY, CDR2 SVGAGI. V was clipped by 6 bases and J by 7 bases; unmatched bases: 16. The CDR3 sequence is CASRLRLMAGGPEQYF. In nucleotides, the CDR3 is TGTGCCAGCAGACTACGGTTGATGGCGGGAGGGCCTGAGCAGTACTTC.

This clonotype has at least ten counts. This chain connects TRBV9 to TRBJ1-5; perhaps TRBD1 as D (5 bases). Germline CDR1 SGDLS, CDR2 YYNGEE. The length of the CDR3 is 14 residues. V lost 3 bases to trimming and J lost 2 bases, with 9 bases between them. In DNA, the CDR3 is TGTGCCAGCAGCGCGGGGGTAGGCAATCAGCCCCAGCATTTT. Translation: CASSAGVGNQPQHF.

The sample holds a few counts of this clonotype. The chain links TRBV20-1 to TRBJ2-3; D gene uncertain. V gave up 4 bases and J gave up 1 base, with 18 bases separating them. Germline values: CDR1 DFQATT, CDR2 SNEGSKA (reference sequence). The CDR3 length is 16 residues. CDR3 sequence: CSATWARAGGTDTQYF. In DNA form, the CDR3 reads TGCAGTGCTACTTGGGCCCGGGCCGGTGGCACAGATACGCAGTATTTT.

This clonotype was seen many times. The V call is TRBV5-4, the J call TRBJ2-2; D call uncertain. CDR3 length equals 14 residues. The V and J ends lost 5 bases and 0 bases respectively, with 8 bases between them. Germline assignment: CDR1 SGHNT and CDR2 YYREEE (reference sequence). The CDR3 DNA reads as TGTGCCAGCAGGCCCGACCCGAACACCGGGGAGCTGTTTTTT. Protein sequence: CASRPDPNTGELFF.

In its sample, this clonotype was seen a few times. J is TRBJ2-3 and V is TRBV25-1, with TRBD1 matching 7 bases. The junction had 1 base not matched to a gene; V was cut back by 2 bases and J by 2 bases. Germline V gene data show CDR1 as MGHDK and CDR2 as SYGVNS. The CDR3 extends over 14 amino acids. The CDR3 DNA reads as TGTGCCAGCAGTGAAGAGGGGGCCACAGATACGCAGTATTTT. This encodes CASSEEGATDTQYF.

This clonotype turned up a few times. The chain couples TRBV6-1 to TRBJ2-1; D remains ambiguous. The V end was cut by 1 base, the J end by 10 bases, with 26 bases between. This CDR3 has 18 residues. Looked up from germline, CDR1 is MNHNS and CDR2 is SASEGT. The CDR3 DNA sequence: TGTGCCAGCAGTGAAGTTAGGGCTGGAGACCATCGGGTGGGGGAGCAGTTCTTC. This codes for CASSEVRAGDHRVGEQFF.

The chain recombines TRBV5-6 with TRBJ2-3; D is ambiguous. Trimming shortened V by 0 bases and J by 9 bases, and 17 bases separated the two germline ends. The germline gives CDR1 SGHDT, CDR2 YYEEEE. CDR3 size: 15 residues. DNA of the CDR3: TGTGCCAGCAGCTTGGAGGGCACCTCGGGCGGCACGCAGTATTTT. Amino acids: CASSLEGTSGGTQYF.

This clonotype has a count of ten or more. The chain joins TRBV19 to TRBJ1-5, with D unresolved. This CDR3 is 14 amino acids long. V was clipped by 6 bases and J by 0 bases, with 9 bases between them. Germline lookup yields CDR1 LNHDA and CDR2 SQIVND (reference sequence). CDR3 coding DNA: TGTGCCAGTAGCCGAGAGTATAGCAATCAGCCCCAGCATTTT. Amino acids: CASSREYSNQPQHF.

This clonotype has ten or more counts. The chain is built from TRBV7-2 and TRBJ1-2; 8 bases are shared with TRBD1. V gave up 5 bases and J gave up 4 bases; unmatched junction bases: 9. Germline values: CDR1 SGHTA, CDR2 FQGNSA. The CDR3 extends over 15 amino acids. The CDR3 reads CASSQTTQGAYGYTF. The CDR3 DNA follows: TGTGCCAGCAGCCAGACCACTCAGGGGGCCTATGGCTACACCTTC.